The sequence of this T cell receptor (beta chain) was determined in a study of shared clonotypes between healthy human individuals. Profiled with immunoSEQ multiplex PCR; TCRdb holds only in-frame clones, not every one. The profile shows about 1 million clones, approximately 70% of them singletons. Details on this clone: Other DNA sequences within the sample encode an identical CDR3.

Germline CDR1 reads SEHNR; CDR2 reads FQNEAQ (reference sequence). The CDR3 totals 14 residues. The junction had 2 bases not matched to a gene; V was cut back by 4 bases and J by 5 bases. Material: memory CD4+ T cells sorted from blood. Subset in this sample: CD45RA-negative fraction. The chain carries TRBV7-9 and TRBJ1-5; 10 bases line up with TRBD1. The origin of this receptor is a man younger than 35 in good health. In DNA, the CDR3 is TGTGCCAGCAGCTCGGACAGGGGGGATCAGCCCCAGCATTTT. This sequence encodes CASSSDRGDQPQHF.